The 26 T cell receptor beta chains given below trace back to one sample, sequenced in a study of T cells after posttransplantation cyclophosphamide. Profiling relied on immunoSEQ multiplex PCR, and the TCRdb table lists in-frame clones only, not all of them. The data contain 5,500 to 7,500 clones, over 85% of them singletons. Cyclophosphamide on days +3 and +4 followed busulfan-fludarabine conditioning and a marrow graft. This specimen was CD8+ T cells sorted from blood, taken after allogeneic stem cell transplant with posttransplant cyclophosphamide. These receptors originate from a male patient aged 55-69 years who received an allogeneic stem cell transplant from a related donor and was CMV-positive. A subset of T cells may come from the graft donor.

The rearrangement links TRBV9 to TRBJ1-5, with 7 positions matching TRBD1. The CDR3 has 15 amino acids. The J segment lost 0 bases and the V segment lost 2 bases, leaving 2 bases of the junction unmatched. Germline V gene sequence: CDR1 SGDLS, CDR2 YYNGEE. The CDR3 coding sequence is TGTGCCAGCAGCGTCGGGACAGCTAGCAATCAGCCCCAGCATTTT. This gives the protein CASSVGTASNQPQHF.

The chain is built from TRBV4-1 and TRBJ1-2, with 8 bases lining up with TRBD1. CDR1 and CDR2 (germline): MGHRA, YSYEKL. V trimming: 0 bases; J trimming: 6 bases; junction bases outside the gene matches: 9. The CDR3 covers 16 residues. The CDR3 spells CASSQDSGTGVDGYTF. The CDR3 coding sequence is TGCGCCAGCAGCCAAGATTCGGGGACAGGAGTTGATGGCTACACCTTC.

This clone was recorded only once. The chain employs TRBV9 and TRBJ1-5; D may be TRBD1 (5 bases). The CDR3 sequence is 13 residues long. Deletions cut 0 bases from V and 7 bases from J, with 8 bases between. Germline loops: CDR1 SGDLS, CDR2 YYNGEE. The CDR3 bases are TGTGCCAGCAGCGTAGGGCAGGGCCAGCCCCAGCATTTT. It translates to CASSVGQGQPQHF.

The chain uses TRBV7-3 and TRBJ2-1; D remains unclear. Germline assignment: CDR1 SGHTA and CDR2 FQGTGA. The CDR3 sequence is 15 residues long. The V end lost 5 bases, the J end lost 6 bases, and 17 bases lay between the germline ends. CDR3 residues: CASSPDSSSINEQFF. The CDR3 DNA reads TGTGCCAGCAGCCCCGACTCTTCCTCCATCAATGAGCAGTTCTTC.

CDR3 bases: TGTGCCAGCAGCCAAGGGGAGGGGAGCGGTGAGCAGTTCTTC. Its translation: CASSQGEGSGEQFF. The genes are TRBV4-2 and TRBJ2-1, with 7 bases that match TRBD2. V trimming: 1 base; J trimming: 9 bases; junction bases outside the gene matches: 6. CDR1 LGHNA and CDR2 YNFKEQ come from the germline V gene. The CDR3 is made up of 14 amino acids.

This rearrangement joins TRBV4-1 to TRBJ2-2; the match to TRBD2 covers 10 bases. The V segment lost 0 bases and the J segment 2 bases; nucleotides outside the gene matches: 12. CDR3 size: 20 residues. CDR1 MGHRA and CDR2 YSYEKL come from the germline V gene. CDR3 loop: CASSQEIGISGGLNTGELFF. In nucleotides, the CDR3 is TGCGCCAGCAGCCAAGAGATTGGGATTAGCGGGGGGTTAAACACCGGGGAGCTGTTTTTT.

The V call is TRBV7-8, the J call TRBJ1-4; D uncertain. There are 14 residues in the CDR3. Trimming removed 0 bases from V and 6 bases from J, with 8 bases in between. The germline V gene encodes CDR1 SGHVS and CDR2 FQNEAQ. The CDR3 DNA reads as TGTGCCAGCAGCTTAGCGCAGTTGGATGAAAAACTGTTTTTT. Its protein is CASSLAQLDEKLFF.

The V and J genes are TRBV7-9 and TRBJ2-5; tentatively, D is TRBD2 (6 bases). With 2 bases removed from V and 0 bases from J, the gap between germline ends came to 19 bases. The CDR3 is 18 amino acids. CDR1 and CDR2 (germline): SEHNR, FQNEAQ (reference sequence). The CDR3 loop reads CASSLLRGGRPDQETQYF. The CDR3 DNA reads TGTGCCAGCAGCTTACTGCGGGGCGGGCGACCTGACCAAGAGACCCAGTACTTC.

The rearrangement links TRBV15 to TRBJ2-3, with 8 nucleotides matching TRBD1. CDR3 length: 15 amino acids. CDR1 is LNHNV and CDR2 is YYDKDF in the germline V gene (reference sequence). V lost 1 base and J lost 4; bases outside the gene matches: 4. The DNA of the CDR3 is TGTGCCACCAGCAGAGCTACAGGGGGACCAGATACGCAGTATTTT. Its protein is CATSRATGGPDTQYF.

The rearrangement joins TRBV30 to TRBJ2-7; 8 bases line up with TRBD1. With 3 bases clipped from V and 3 bases from J, the junction kept 10 bases outside the gene matches. The CDR3 is 15 amino acids. Germline V gene lookup returns CDR1 GTSNPN and CDR2 SVGIG (reference sequence). The CDR3: CAWSASTGEYYEQYF. The CDR3 region has the DNA TGTGCCTGGAGCGCCTCGACAGGGGAATACTACGAGCAGTACTTC. Full variable domain (outside the CDR3, taken from reference TRBV30 and TRBJ2-7): SQTIHQWPATLVQPVGSPLSLECTVEGTSNPNLYWYRQAAGRGLQLLFYSVGIGQISSEVPQNLSASRPQDRQFILSSKKLLLSDSGFYLCAWSASTGEYYEQYFGPGTRLTVT.

This chain joins TRBV7-8 and TRBJ2-5; possibly TRBD1 for D (6 bases). Germline V gene lookup returns CDR1 SGHVS and CDR2 FQNEAQ. CDR3 length: 15 amino acids. V was pared by 6 bases and J by 3 bases, with 17 bases between. This CDR3 reads CASSQAPAGEETQYF. As DNA, the CDR3 is TGTGCCAGCAGTCAAGCTCCGGCAGGGGAAGAGACCCAGTACTTC. Variable domain in full (rest from reference TRBV7-8 and TRBJ2-5): GAGVSQSPRYKVAKRGQDVALRCDPISGHVSLFWYQQALGQGPEFLTYFQNEAQLDKSGLPSDRFFAERPEGSVSTLKIQRTQQEDSAVYLCASSQAPAGEETQYFGPGTRLLVL.

Comments on this clone: This CDR3 is also generated by other DNA sequences in the sample. J is TRBJ1-6 and V is TRBV19; TRBD1 agrees at 8 bases. V was clipped by 1 base and J by 7 bases; unmatched bases: 9. In germline, CDR1 is LNHDA, CDR2 SQIVND (reference sequence). CDR3 length: 17 amino acids. CDR3 sequence (DNA): TGTGCCAGTAGTATAGGGGGGAACCGGGACAGGAATTCACCCCTCCACTTT. This codes for CASSIGGNRDRNSPLHF.

This clone was picked up one time. V gene TRBV7-3 combines with J gene TRBJ2-3; TRBD2 aligns across 11 bases. The CDR3 spans 15 residues. V gave up 5 bases and J gave up 5 bases; unmatched junction bases: 6. The germline gives CDR1 SGHTA, CDR2 FQGTGA. For the CDR3, the DNA is TGTGCCAGCAGCCCAAGACTAGCGGGGATAGATACGCAGTATTTT. This gives the protein CASSPRLAGIDTQYF. Filled out from reference TRBV7-3 and TRBJ2-3, the complete variable domain reads GAGVSQTPSNKVTEKGKYVELRCDPISGHTALYWYRQSLGQGPEFLIYFQGTGAADDSGLPNDRFFAVRPEGSVSTLKIQRTERGDSAVYLCASSPRLAGIDTQYFGPGTRLTVL.

The chain recombines TRBV7-3 with TRBJ2-1; 11 bases match TRBD2. The germline V gene encodes CDR1 SGHTA and CDR2 FQGTGA. V was clipped by 1 base and J by 5 bases; unmatched bases: 7. CDR3 size: 17 residues. CDR3 DNA: TGTGCCAGCAGCTTAAGTAGCGGGGGGGCCCCTAACAATGAGCAGTTCTTC. This encodes CASSLSSGGAPNNEQFF.

This chain links TRBV6-4 with TRBJ2-3, with 14 bases identical to TRBD2. The CDR3 is made up of 16 amino acids. Germline CDR1 and CDR2: MRHNA and SNTAGT. V trimming: 0 bases; J trimming: 4 bases; junction bases outside the gene matches: 0. CDR3: CASSDSTSGGADTQYF. In nucleotides, the CDR3 is TGTGCCAGCAGTGACTCGACTAGCGGGGGGGCAGATACGCAGTATTTT.

This sequence joins TRBV7-3 and TRBJ2-3; D perhaps matches TRBD2 (5 bases). The CDR3 runs 14 residues. The V and J ends lost 5 bases and 4 bases respectively, with 13 bases between them. In germline, CDR1 is SGHTA, CDR2 FQGTGA. Written as DNA, the CDR3 is TGTGCCAGCAGCGACCGGGGTGTCCCAGATACGCAGTATTTT. Its translation is CASSDRGVPDTQYF.

The gene calls are TRBV6-1 and TRBJ1-4, with D perhaps TRBD1 (5 bases). V dropped 7 bases and J dropped 4 bases, with 13 bases sitting between them. Germline V gene lookup returns CDR1 MNHNS and CDR2 SASEGT. The CDR3 has 14 residues. CDR3 DNA sequence: TGTGCCAGCATCCTTAATAGGGGTAATGAAAAACTGTTTTTT. It specifies CASILNRGNEKLFF.

V and J are TRBV9 and TRBJ1-4; perhaps TRBD1 as D (5 bases). Germline assignment: CDR1 SGDLS and CDR2 YYNGEE. The CDR3 spans 13 residues. V dropped 5 bases and J dropped 5 bases, with 10 bases sitting between them. The CDR3 DNA sequence: TGTGCCAGCAGTGACGGGGGGAATGAAAAACTGTTTTTT. Translating gives CASSDGGNEKLFF.

The chain recombines TRBV7-2 with TRBJ2-7, with D unresolved. Trimming removed 3 bases from V and 3 bases from J, with 6 bases in between. Germline lookup yields CDR1 SGHTA and CDR2 FQGNSA. This CDR3 has 12 residues. This CDR3 is CASSFHIYEQYF. CDR3 bases: TGTGCCAGCAGCTTTCACATCTACGAGCAGTACTTC.

The V gene is TRBV19, the J gene TRBJ1-1; TRBD1 aligns across 7 bases. Per germline, CDR1 LNHDA and CDR2 SQIVND (reference sequence). Unmatched junction bases numbered 6, after V lost 6 bases and J lost 5 bases. The CDR3 consists of 13 residues. The CDR3 coding sequence is TGTGCCAGTAGGACAGGGTCGGGGACTGAAGCTTTCTTT. Translated: CASRTGSGTEAFF.

The rearrangement uses TRBV19 and TRBJ2-1; maybe TRBD2 (5 bases). Trimming left V 5 bases short and J 0 bases short, with 8 bases between. Germline assignment: CDR1 LNHDA and CDR2 SQIVND (reference sequence). The CDR3 spans 14 residues. The CDR3 region is CASSVGSSYNEQFF. As DNA, the CDR3 is TGTGCCAGTAGTGTAGGGAGCTCCTACAATGAGCAGTTCTTC.

This sequence joins TRBV13 and TRBJ2-7; TRBD2 aligns across 14 bases. The CDR3 length is 17 residues. Germline values: CDR1 PRHDT, CDR2 FYEKMQ (reference sequence). Trimming at V came to 6 bases and at J to 1 base, leaving 8 bases not matched to a gene. In nucleotides, the CDR3 is TGTGCCAGCAGTTCCGGGACTAGCGGGGGTACATCCTACGAGCAGTACTTC. Translation: CASSSGTSGGTSYEQYF.

The V call is TRBV7-6, the J call TRBJ1-2, with TRBD1 matching over 7 bases. Trimming took 5 bases from V and 4 from J; bases not matched to a gene: 10. Germline V gene lookup returns CDR1 SGHVS and CDR2 FNYEAQ. The CDR3 runs 15 residues. The CDR3 sequence is CASSPGPGQIYGYTF. For the CDR3, the DNA is TGTGCCAGCAGCCCAGGGCCGGGACAGATCTATGGCTACACCTTC.

The V and J genes are TRBV11-1 and TRBJ2-7, with D possibly matching TRBD1 (5 bases). Germline V gene data show CDR1 as SGHAT and CDR2 as FQDESV (reference sequence). Trimming took off 2 bases at V and 3 bases at J, with 11 bases between the two ends. The CDR3 extends over 14 amino acids. In DNA form, the CDR3 reads TGTGCCAGCAGCTTAAGGGGTCAGGGCTACGAGCAGTACTTC. Amino acids: CASSLRGQGYEQYF.

The genes are TRBV19 and TRBJ1-1; perhaps TRBD1 as D (5 bases). The CDR3 has 14 amino acids. Trimming shortened V by 9 bases and J by 1 base, and 15 bases separated the two germline ends. Looked up from germline, CDR1 is LNHDA and CDR2 is SQIVND (reference sequence). The CDR3 sequence: CASRPGGPNTEAFF. CDR3 sequence (DNA): TGTGCCAGCCGGCCGGGGGGTCCGAACACTGAAGCTTTCTTT.

The chain couples TRBV15 to TRBJ1-1; no firm D call. The germline V gene has CDR1 LNHNV and CDR2 YYDKDF (reference sequence). The CDR3 spans 11 residues. V lost 5 bases and J lost 8, with 9 bases in between. CDR3 loop: CATSDRREAFF. In DNA, the CDR3 is TGTGCCACCAGCGATCGTCGGGAAGCTTTCTTT.